This T cell receptor beta chain emerged from a study of identical twins. Study outcomes and limitations: Out-of-frame TCR alpha sharing observed in monozygotic twins exceeded model estimates.

TCRdb recomputed calls from the 5' RACE reads with MiXCR, one row per CDR3 protein. This table holds 400,000 to 550,000 distinct CDR3 sequences, roughly an eighth found once. As for this clonotype: What it recognizes is unknown.

With 1 base clipped from V and 0 bases from J, the junction kept 5 bases outside the gene matches. Germline values: CDR1 DFQATT, CDR2 SNEGSKA (reference sequence). CDR3 length equals 15 residues. The same sample was also used in a study of yellow fever vaccine responses in identical twins.

Material for sequencing was CD4+ T cells sorted from blood. The TCR sequence derives from a woman aged 18 to 35 in good health. This chain uses TRBV20-1 with TRBJ2-5; 7 bases agree with TRBD1. In DNA, the CDR3 is TGCAGTGCTAGAGGGGGGACAGCAAACCAAGAGACCCAGTACTTC. Protein sequence: CSARGGTANQETQYF.